The sequence of this T cell receptor (beta chain) was determined in a study of T cell responses to AZD1222 COVID-19 vaccine. Sequencing used immunoSEQ multiplex PCR; TCRdb keeps in-frame clones, though not all of them. The sample has about 40,000 clones, 88% seen once. A few counts support this clone. CDR1 is SGHRS and CDR2 is YFSETQ in the germline V gene. With V trimmed by 0 bases and J by 4 bases, 6 bases remained unmatched. This CDR3 comprises 15 residues. Sequenced material: peripheral blood, taken 28 days after the second dose of the MenACWY control vaccine. The J gene is TRBJ2-7, the V gene TRBV5-1; 8 bases line up with TRBD2. The receptor was derived from an adult who received the MenACWY meningococcal vaccine as a control. Here the CDR3 reads CASSLVSGGVYEQYF. The CDR3 DNA sequence: TGCGCCAGCAGCTTGGTTTCGGGAGGGGTATACGAGCAGTACTTC.